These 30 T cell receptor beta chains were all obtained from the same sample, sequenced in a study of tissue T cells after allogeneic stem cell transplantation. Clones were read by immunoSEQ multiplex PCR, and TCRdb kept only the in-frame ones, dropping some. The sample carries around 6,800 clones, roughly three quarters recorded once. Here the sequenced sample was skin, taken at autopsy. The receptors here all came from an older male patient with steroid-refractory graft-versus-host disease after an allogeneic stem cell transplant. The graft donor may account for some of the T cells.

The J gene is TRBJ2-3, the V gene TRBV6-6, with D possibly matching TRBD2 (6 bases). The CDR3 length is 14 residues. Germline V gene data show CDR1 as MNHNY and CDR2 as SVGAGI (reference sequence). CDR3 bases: TGTGCTGTGGGTGTCGGGGCTGGAGGGGATACGCAGTATTTT. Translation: CAVGVGAGGDTQYF.

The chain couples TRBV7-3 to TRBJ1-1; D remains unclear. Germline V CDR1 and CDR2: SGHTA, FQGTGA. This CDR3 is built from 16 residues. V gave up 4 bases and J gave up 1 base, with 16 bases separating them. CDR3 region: CASSSSPGLSNTEAFF. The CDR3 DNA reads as TGTGCCAGCAGCTCCTCCCCCGGGCTCTCGAACACTGAAGCTTTCTTT.

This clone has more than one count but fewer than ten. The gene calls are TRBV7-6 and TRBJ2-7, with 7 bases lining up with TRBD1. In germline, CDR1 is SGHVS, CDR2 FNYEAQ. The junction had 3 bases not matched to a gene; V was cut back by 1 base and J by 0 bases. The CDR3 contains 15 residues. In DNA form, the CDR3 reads TGTGCCAGCAGCTTAGACGACAGGGCCTCCTACGAGCAGTACTTC. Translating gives CASSLDDRASYEQYF.

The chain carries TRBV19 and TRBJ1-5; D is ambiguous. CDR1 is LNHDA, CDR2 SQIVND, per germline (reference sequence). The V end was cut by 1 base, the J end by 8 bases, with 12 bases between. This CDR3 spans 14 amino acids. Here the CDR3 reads CASSIGVTGKPQHF. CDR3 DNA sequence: TGTGCCAGTAGTATAGGTGTCACCGGAAAGCCCCAGCATTTT.

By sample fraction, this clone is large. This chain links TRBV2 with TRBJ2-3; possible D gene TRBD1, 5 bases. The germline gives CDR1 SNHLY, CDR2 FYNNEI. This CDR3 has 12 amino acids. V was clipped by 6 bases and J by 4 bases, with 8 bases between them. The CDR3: CASRTEADTQYF. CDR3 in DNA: TGTGCCAGCAGGACAGAGGCAGATACGCAGTATTTT.

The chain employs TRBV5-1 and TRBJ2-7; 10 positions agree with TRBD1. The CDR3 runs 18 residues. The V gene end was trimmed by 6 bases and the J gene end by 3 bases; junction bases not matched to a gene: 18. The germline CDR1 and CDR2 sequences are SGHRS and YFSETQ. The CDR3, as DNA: TGCGCCAGCATGGGCGGGCTGGCTGACAGGGGGCTTCGCTACGAGCAGTACTTC. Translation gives CASMGGLADRGLRYEQYF.

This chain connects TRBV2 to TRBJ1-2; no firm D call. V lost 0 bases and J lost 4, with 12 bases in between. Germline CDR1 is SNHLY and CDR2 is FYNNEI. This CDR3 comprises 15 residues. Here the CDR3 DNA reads TGTGCCAGCAGTGAAGCGGTGGGGTTAGGCTATGGCTACACCTTC. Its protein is CASSEAVGLGYGYTF. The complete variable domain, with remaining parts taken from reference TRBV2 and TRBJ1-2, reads EPEVTQTPSHQVTQMGQEVILRCVPISNHLYFYWYRQILGQKVEFLVSFYNNEISEKSEIFDDQFSVERPDGSNFTLKIRSTKLEDSAMYFCASSEAVGLGYGYTFGSGTRLTVV.

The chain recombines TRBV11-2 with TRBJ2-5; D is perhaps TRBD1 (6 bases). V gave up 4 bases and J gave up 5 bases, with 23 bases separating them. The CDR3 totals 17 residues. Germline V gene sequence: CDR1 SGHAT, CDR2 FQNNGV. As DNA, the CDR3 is TGTGCCAGCAGCTCCCCCCCGGGGCCTAGGGGGTTGGAGACCCAGTACTTC. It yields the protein CASSSPPGPRGLETQYF.

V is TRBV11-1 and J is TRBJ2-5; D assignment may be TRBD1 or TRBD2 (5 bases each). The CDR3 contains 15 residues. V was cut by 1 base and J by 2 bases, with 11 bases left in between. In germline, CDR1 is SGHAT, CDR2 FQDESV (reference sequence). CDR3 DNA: TGTGCCAGCAGCTTAGGAGTTGAGGGGCAAGAGACCCAGTACTTC. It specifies CASSLGVEGQETQYF.

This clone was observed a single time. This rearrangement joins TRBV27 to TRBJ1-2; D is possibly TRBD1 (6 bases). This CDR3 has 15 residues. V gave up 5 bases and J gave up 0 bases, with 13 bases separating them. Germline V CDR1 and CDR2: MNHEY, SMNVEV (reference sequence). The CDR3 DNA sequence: TGTGCCAGCAGTCCAGGGGCGAGAGCTAACTATGGCTACACCTTC. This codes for CASSPGARANYGYTF.

The DNA for the CDR3 is TGTGCCAGTAAGAACGGGACAGGGGGCTCAAGGTGGACTGAAGCTTTCTTT. It is translated as CASKNGTGGSRWTEAFF. The chain recombines TRBV19 with TRBJ1-1; TRBD1 matches at 12 bases. Germline trimming cut 7 bases from V and 5 bases from J; bases unmatched to any gene: 14. This CDR3 has 17 residues. CDR1 is LNHDA, CDR2 SQIVND, per germline (reference sequence). Looking up the rest from reference TRBV19 and TRBJ1-1 gives the full variable domain: DGGITQSPKYLFRKEGQNVTLSCEQNLNHDAMYWYRQDPGQGLRLIYYSQIVNDFQKGDIAEGYSVSREKKESFPLTVTSAQKNPTAFYLCASKNGTGGSRWTEAFFGQGTRLTVV.

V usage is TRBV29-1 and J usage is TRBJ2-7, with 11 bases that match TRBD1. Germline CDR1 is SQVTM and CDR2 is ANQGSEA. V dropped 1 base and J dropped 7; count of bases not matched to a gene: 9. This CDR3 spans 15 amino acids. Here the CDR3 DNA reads TGCAGCGTTGAAGCCCGGACAGGGGGCGCAAGGGAGCAGTACTTC. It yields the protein CSVEARTGGAREQYF.

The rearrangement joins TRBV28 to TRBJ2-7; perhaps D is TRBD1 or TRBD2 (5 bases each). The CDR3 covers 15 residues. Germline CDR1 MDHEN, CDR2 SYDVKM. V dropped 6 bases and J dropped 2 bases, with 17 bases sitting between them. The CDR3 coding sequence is TGTGCCAGCAGGTCTGGGACGAAGGTCCCCTACGAGCAGTACTTC. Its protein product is CASRSGTKVPYEQYF.

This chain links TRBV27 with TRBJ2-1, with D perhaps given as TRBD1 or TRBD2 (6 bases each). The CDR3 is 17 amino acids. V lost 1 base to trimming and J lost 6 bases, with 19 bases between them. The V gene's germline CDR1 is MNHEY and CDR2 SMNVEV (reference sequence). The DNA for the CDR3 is TGTGCCAGCAGTTTATTCGCTTCCACCCGGGGGCCCAATGAGCAGTTCTTC. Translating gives CASSLFASTRGPNEQFF.

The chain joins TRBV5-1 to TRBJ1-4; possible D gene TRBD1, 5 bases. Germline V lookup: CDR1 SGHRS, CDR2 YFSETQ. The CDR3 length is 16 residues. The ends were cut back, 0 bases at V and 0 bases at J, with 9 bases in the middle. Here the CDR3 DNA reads TGCGCCAGCAGCTTGGCCAGGGCCACAACTAATGAAAAACTGTTTTTT. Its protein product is CASSLARATTNEKLFF.

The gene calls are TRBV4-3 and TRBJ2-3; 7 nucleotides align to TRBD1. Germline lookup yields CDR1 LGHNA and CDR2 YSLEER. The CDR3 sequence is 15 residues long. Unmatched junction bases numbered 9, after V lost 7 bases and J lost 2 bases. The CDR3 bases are TGCGCCAGCAAACTCGACAGGGCTTACACAGATACGCAGTATTTT. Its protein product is CASKLDRAYTDTQYF.

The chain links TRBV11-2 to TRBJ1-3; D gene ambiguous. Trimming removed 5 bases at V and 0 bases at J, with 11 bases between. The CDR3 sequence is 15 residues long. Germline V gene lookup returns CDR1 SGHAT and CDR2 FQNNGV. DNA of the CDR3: TGTGCCAGCAGCATTCGACACAACTCTGGAAACACCATATATTTT. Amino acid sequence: CASSIRHNSGNTIYF. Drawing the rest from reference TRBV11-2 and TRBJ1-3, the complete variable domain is EAGVAQSPRYKIIEKRQSVAFWCNPISGHATLYWYQQILGQGPKLLIQFQNNGVVDDSQLPKDRFSAERLKGVDSTLKIQPAKLEDSAVYLCASSIRHNSGNTIYFGEGSWLTVV.

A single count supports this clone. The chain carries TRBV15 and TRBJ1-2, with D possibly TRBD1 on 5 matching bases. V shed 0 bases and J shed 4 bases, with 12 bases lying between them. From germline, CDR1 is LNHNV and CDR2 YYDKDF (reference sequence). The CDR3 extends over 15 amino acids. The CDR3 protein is CATSRDLGAGYGYTF. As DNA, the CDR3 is TGTGCCACCAGCAGAGATCTAGGGGCGGGCTATGGCTACACCTTC.

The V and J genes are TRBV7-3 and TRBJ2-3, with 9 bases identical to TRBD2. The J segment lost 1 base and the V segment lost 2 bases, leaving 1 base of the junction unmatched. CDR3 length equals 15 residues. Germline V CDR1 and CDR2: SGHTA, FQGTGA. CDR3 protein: CASSLAGGRTDTQYF. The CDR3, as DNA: TGTGCCAGCAGCTTAGCGGGGGGGCGCACAGATACGCAGTATTTT.

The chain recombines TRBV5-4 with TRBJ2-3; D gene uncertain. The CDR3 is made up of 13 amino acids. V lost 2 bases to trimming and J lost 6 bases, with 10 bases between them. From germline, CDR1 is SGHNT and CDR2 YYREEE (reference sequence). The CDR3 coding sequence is TGTGCCAGCAGCTTACGCGTTTTGGATACGCAGTATTTT. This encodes CASSLRVLDTQYF.

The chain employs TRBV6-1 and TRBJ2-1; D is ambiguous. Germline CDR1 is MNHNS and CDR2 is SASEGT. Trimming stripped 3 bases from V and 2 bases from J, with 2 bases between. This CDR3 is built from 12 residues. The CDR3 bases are TGTGCCAGCAGTGAGACCTACAATGAGCAGTTCTTC. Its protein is CASSETYNEQFF.

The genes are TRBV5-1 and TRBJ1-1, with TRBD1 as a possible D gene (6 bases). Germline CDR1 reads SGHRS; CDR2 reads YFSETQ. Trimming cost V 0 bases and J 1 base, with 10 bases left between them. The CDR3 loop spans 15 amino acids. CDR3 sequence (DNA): TGCGCCAGCAGCTTGGCGGGGGCAGCGAACACTGAAGCTTTCTTT. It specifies CASSLAGAANTEAFF.

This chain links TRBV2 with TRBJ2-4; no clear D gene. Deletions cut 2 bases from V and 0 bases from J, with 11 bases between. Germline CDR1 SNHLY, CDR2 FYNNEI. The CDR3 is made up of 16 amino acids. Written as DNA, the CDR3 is TGTGCCAGCAGTGAAACAGTAATTCTAGCCAAAAACATTCAGTACTTC. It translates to CASSETVILAKNIQYF.

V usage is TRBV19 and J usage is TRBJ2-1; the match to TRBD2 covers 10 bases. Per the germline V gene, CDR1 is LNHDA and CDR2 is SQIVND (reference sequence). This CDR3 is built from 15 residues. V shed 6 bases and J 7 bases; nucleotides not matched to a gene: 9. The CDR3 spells CASRITAGGRNEQFF. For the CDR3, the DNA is TGTGCCAGTAGGATCACAGCGGGGGGGAGAAATGAGCAGTTCTTC. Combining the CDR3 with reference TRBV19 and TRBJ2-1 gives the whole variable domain DGGITQSPKYLFRKEGQNVTLSCEQNLNHDAMYWYRQDPGQGLRLIYYSQIVNDFQKGDIAEGYSVSREKKESFPLTVTSAQKNPTAFYLCASRITAGGRNEQFFGPGTRLTVL.

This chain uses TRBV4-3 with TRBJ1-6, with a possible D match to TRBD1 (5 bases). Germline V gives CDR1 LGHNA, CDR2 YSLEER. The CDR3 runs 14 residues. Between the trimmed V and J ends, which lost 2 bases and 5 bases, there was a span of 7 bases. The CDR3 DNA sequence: TGCGCCAGCAGCCAAATAGGGGATAATTCACCCCTCCACTTT. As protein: CASSQIGDNSPLHF.

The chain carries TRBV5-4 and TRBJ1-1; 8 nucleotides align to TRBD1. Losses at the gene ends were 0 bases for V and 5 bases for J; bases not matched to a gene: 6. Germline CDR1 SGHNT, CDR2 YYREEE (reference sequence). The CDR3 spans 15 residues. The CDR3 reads CASSLGTGGGTEAFF. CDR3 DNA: TGTGCCAGCAGCTTGGGTACAGGGGGTGGGACTGAAGCTTTCTTT.

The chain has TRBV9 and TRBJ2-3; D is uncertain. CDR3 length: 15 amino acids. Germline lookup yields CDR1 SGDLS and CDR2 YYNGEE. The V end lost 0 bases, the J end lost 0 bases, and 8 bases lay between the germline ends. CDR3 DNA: TGTGCCAGCAGCGTAGCCATAGCCAGCACAGATACGCAGTATTTT. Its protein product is CASSVAIASTDTQYF.

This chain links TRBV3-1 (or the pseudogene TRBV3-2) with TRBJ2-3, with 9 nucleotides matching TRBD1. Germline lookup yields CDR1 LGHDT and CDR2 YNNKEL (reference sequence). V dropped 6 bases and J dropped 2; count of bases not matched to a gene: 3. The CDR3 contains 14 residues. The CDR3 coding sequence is TGTGCCAGCAGGAAACAGGGGGCCACAGATACGCAGTATTTT. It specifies CASRKQGATDTQYF.

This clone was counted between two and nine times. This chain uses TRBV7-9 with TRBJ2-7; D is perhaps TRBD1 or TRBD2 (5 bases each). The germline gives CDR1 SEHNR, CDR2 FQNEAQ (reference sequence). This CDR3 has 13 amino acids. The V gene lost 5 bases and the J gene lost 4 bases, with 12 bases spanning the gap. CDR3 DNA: TGTGCCAGCAGCCGTGGGACCATTTACGAGCAGTACTTC. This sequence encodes CASSRGTIYEQYF.

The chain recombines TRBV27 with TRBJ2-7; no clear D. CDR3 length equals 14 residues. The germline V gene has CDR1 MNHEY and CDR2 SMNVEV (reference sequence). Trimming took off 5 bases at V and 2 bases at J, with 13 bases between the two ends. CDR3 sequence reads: CASSVLSNTYEQYF. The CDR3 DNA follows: TGTGCCAGCAGTGTCCTATCTAACACCTACGAGCAGTACTTC.